These 21 T cell receptor beta chains came from one sample sequenced in a study of T cells in Graves' hyperthyroidism and ophthalmopathy (dated by TCRdb to the late 2010s). Libraries were constructed by multiplex PCR. TCRdb names Illumina HiSeq 2000 as the instrument used. Amplification of TCR beta CDR3 regions was carried out from RNA transcripts. The TCR CDR3 was subjected to a first round of RT-PCR using the HTBI primer set and the Qiagen OneStep RT-PCR kit. Clones were called with MiXCR by TCRdb after fastp trimmed the public reads at Q25, and only in-frame beta chains were retained. CDR3 protein duplicates are merged, each entry listing the most common genes and DNA. For this sample the table gives 450,000 to 600,000 distinct CDR3 sequences, of which just under 20% were detected only once. The leading ten clones occupy about 45% of the sample. Sequences were obtained from blood. Source of these receptors: a man in his forties with Graves' ophthalmopathy.

The chain recombines TRBV11-2 with TRBJ2-3; D unresolved. Trimming pared 7 bases from V and 4 bases from J, leaving 6 bases between. Germline CDR1 and CDR2: SGHAT and FQNNGV. CDR3 length: 11 amino acids. The CDR3 spells CASTQSDTQYF. The CDR3 DNA follows: TGTGCCAGCACCCAGTCAGATACGCAGTATTTT.

The chain carries TRBV20-1 and TRBJ2-1, with TRBD2 matching over 12 bases. From germline, CDR1 is DFQATT and CDR2 SNEGSKA (reference sequence). V shed 0 bases and J 6 bases; nucleotides not matched to a gene: 12. The CDR3 length is 18 residues. This CDR3 reads CSARDLGLAGGRRNEQFF. Written as DNA, the CDR3 is TGCAGTGCTAGAGATCTCGGTCTAGCGGGGGGGCGTCGCAATGAGCAGTTCTTC.

This clonotype has ten or more counts. The chain carries TRBV27 and TRBJ2-5, with 7 bases aligning to TRBD2. CDR3 size: 19 residues. J was trimmed by 3 bases and V by 3 bases; bases with no gene match: 19. The germline V gene encodes CDR1 MNHEY and CDR2 SMNVEV (reference sequence). The CDR3 DNA reads TGTGCCAGCAGTTTCAGGTCGTCCAGAGGCGGGAGCCACAAAGAGACCCAGTACTTC. Amino acid sequence: CASSFRSSRGGSHKETQYF.

CDR3 nucleotide sequence: TGCAGTGCTAGAGTTGCAGGGTTTAACTATGGCTACACCTTC. Translation: CSARVAGFNYGYTF. The gene calls are TRBV20-1 and TRBJ1-2, with D possibly being TRBD1 (5 bases). CDR1 and CDR2 from the germline V gene are DFQATT and SNEGSKA (reference sequence). The V end was cut by 1 base, the J end by 1 base, with 10 bases between. The CDR3 totals 14 residues.

The chain employs TRBV13 and TRBJ2-1; D not resolved. This CDR3 is 12 amino acids long. V was clipped by 4 bases and J by 6 bases, with 7 bases between them. Germline loops: CDR1 PRHDT, CDR2 FYEKMQ (reference sequence). CDR3 loop: CASSSTFNEQFF. The CDR3 nucleotides are TGTGCCAGCAGCTCGACCTTCAATGAGCAGTTCTTC.

The V call is TRBV27, the J call TRBJ2-7; the D gene is possibly TRBD2 (5 bases). The V gene's germline CDR1 is MNHEY and CDR2 SMNVEV (reference sequence). The CDR3 contains 15 residues. V was clipped by 3 bases and J by 6 bases, with 18 bases between them. CDR3: CASSLRGAGVTEQYF. DNA of the CDR3: TGTGCCAGCAGTTTGCGCGGAGCCGGGGTCACCGAGCAGTACTTC.

The J gene is TRBJ1-1, the V gene TRBV18, with a possible D match to TRBD1 (6 bases). Trimming removed 1 base at V and 6 bases at J, with 21 bases between. The CDR3 runs 17 residues. Germline CDR1 is KGHSH and CDR2 is LQKENI. CDR3 in DNA: TGTGCCAGCTCACCACGGCCCTCCCAACAGGGCTTCGCTGAAGCTTTCTTT. This encodes CASSPRPSQQGFAEAFF.

The gene calls are TRBV9 and TRBJ2-7; D remains ambiguous. Trimming shortened V by 0 bases and J by 0 bases, and 7 bases separated the two germline ends. The CDR3 sequence is 14 residues long. Germline V lookup: CDR1 SGDLS, CDR2 YYNGEE. This CDR3 is CASSVGDVSYEQYF. CDR3 sequence (DNA): TGTGCCAGCAGCGTAGGTGACGTCTCCTACGAGCAGTACTTC.

The chain couples TRBV4-2 to TRBJ1-5; no definite D call. The CDR3 is 13 residues long. Trimming took 0 bases from V and 6 from J, leaving 6 bases between them. CDR1 LGHNA and CDR2 YNFKEQ come from the germline V gene. CDR3 protein: CASSQDGVQPQHF. The CDR3 DNA follows: TGTGCCAGCAGCCAAGATGGGGTTCAGCCCCAGCATTTT.

The chain joins TRBV5-1 to TRBJ2-1, with D possibly TRBD1 on 6 matching bases. The CDR3 consists of 15 residues. V lost 0 bases and J 3 bases, leaving 10 bases between the germline ends. CDR1 is SGHRS, CDR2 YFSETQ, per germline. The DNA of the CDR3 is TGCGCCAGCAGCTTGGCAGGGGCTAACTACAATGAGCAGTTCTTC. It codes for CASSLAGANYNEQFF. The variable domain in full, with the rest retrieved from reference TRBV5-1 and TRBJ2-1, is KAGVTQTPRYLIKTRGQQVTLSCSPISGHRSVSWYQQTPGQGLQFLFEYFSETQRNKGNFPGRFSGRQFSNSRSEMNVSTLELGDSALYLCASSLAGANYNEQFFGPGTRLTVL.

This clonotype has at least ten counts. J is TRBJ2-5 and V is TRBV3-1; D may be TRBD2 (6 bases). The CDR3 spans 15 residues. The germline V gene encodes CDR1 LGHDT and CDR2 YNNKEL (reference sequence). The V gene lost 0 bases and the J gene lost 1 base, with 9 bases spanning the gap. Written as DNA, the CDR3 is TGTGCCAGCAGCCAAGATGGAGGGGTCCAAGAGACCCAGTACTTC. Its translation: CASSQDGGVQETQYF.

The V gene is TRBV4-1, the J gene TRBJ1-2, with a weak D call TRBD1 (5 bases). Per the germline V gene, CDR1 is MGHRA and CDR2 is YSYEKL. Trimming took 2 bases from V and 13 from J, leaving 26 bases between them. The length of the CDR3 is 16 residues. This chain's CDR3 is CASSQFLRDSDVGLTF. The CDR3 region has the DNA TGCGCCAGCAGCCAATTCTTGAGGGACTCCGACGTAGGGCTCACCTTC.

This clonotype was recorded many times. This chain joins TRBV18 and TRBJ2-7; 7 bases align to TRBD1. Germline CDR1 is KGHSH and CDR2 is LQKENI. V dropped 4 bases and J dropped 6; count of bases not matched to a gene: 3. This CDR3 spans 12 amino acids. CDR3 sequence reads: CASSLDRAEQYF. CDR3 nucleotides: TGTGCCAGCTCACTCGACAGGGCCGAGCAGTACTTC.

This clonotype was recorded a few times. V and J are TRBV10-3 and TRBJ1-5, with a weak D call TRBD1 (6 bases). The germline V gene encodes CDR1 ENHRY and CDR2 SYGVKD. The CDR3 has 15 residues. V gave up 0 bases and J gave up 8 bases, with 14 bases separating them. The CDR3, as DNA: TGTGCCATCAGTGAGTCTGGGGGGAGGGGGGAGCCCCAGCATTTT. It is translated as CAISESGGRGEPQHF.

The V gene is TRBV20-1, the J gene TRBJ2-5; TRBD1 matches at 7 bases. The CDR3 sequence is 15 residues long. Germline CDR1 DFQATT, CDR2 SNEGSKA (reference sequence). V lost 4 bases and J lost 2; bases outside the gene matches: 10. CDR3 DNA sequence: TGCAGTGCTAACCGGGACAGCCTCTTACAAGAGACCCAGTACTTC. The encoded protein is CSANRDSLLQETQYF.

There are a few counts of this clonotype. The chain uses TRBV6-1 and TRBJ1-1, with unresolved D. Trimming left V 4 bases short and J 8 bases short, with 14 bases between. The CDR3 totals 13 residues. The germline CDR1 and CDR2 sequences are MNHNS and SASEGT. The CDR3 loop reads CASSASAVSEAFF. The CDR3 DNA reads TGTGCCAGCAGTGCGTCCGCTGTATCGGAAGCTTTCTTT.

This clonotype was detected many times. The chain is built from TRBV24-1 and TRBJ2-3; the match to TRBD1 covers 7 bases. V lost 4 bases to trimming and J lost 1 base; unmatched junction nucleotides: 4. Germline lookup yields CDR1 KGHDR and CDR2 SFDVKD. There are 15 residues in the CDR3. The CDR3 loop reads CATSDPTGGTDTQYF. In DNA, the CDR3 is TGTGCCACCAGTGACCCAACAGGGGGCACAGATACGCAGTATTTT.

The chain has TRBV2 and TRBJ1-2; the D is unclear. CDR3 length equals 13 residues. Trimming pared 7 bases from V and 4 bases from J, leaving 13 bases between. Germline loops: CDR1 SNHLY, CDR2 FYNNEI. This CDR3 is CASIGNGIYGYTF. CDR3 in DNA: TGTGCCAGCATAGGGAACGGAATCTATGGCTACACCTTC.

The chain links TRBV7-9 to TRBJ2-4; 12 bases map to TRBD2. The ends lost 4 bases at V and 0 bases at J; junction bases unmatched: 16. CDR1 and CDR2 from the germline V gene are SEHNR and FQNEAQ (reference sequence). This CDR3 contains 21 residues. The CDR3 is CASSSHQPLAGGSLAKNIQYF. The CDR3 DNA follows: TGTGCCAGCAGCTCACATCAGCCCCTAGCGGGAGGGTCCTTAGCCAAAAACATTCAGTACTTC.

This clonotype was recorded at least ten times. This rearrangement joins TRBV28 to TRBJ2-1; 7 bases align to TRBD2. The V and J ends lost 5 bases and 5 bases, in that order; junction bases with no gene match: 12. CDR1 is MDHEN and CDR2 is SYDVKM in the germline V gene. The CDR3 is 16 amino acids. The CDR3 reads CASSRTPRAGDNEQFF. The CDR3 coding sequence is TGTGCCAGCAGTCGGACCCCCCGGGCGGGGGACAATGAGCAGTTCTTC.

The chain employs TRBV20-1 and TRBJ2-3; no firm D call. The CDR3 spans 12 residues. V lost 5 bases and J 0 bases, leaving 6 bases between the germline ends. Germline CDR1 reads DFQATT; CDR2 reads SNEGSKA (reference sequence). The CDR3 protein is CSAPVSTDTQYF. DNA of the CDR3: TGCAGTGCTCCGGTTAGCACAGATACGCAGTATTTT.